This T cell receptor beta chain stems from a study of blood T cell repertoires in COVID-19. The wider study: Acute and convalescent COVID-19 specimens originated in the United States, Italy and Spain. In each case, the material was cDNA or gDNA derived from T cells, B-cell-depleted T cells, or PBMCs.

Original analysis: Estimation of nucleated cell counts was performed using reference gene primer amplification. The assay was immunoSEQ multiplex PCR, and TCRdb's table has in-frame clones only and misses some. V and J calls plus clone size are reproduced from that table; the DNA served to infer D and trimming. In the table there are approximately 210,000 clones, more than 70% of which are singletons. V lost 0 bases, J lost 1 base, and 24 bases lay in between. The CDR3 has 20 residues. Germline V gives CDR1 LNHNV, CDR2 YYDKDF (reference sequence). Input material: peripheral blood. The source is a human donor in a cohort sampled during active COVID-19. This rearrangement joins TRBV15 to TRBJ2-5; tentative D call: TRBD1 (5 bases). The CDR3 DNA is TGTGCCACCAGCAGAGATCCATTGTCTACTGTAGACAGTGCCCAAGAGACCCAGTACTTC. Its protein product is CATSRDPLSTVDSAQETQYF.